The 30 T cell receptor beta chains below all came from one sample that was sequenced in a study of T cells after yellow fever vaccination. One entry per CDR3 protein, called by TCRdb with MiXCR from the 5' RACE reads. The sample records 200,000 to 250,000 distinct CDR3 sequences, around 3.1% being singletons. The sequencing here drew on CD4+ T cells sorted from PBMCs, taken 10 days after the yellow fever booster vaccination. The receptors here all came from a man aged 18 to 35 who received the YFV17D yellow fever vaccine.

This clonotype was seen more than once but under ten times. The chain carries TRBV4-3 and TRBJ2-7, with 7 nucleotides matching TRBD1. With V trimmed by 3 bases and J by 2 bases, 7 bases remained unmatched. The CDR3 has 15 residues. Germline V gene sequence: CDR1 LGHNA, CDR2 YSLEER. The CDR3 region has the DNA TGCGCCAGCAGCCACATGCCGGGACAGACCTACGAGCAGTACGTC. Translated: CASSHMPGQTYEQYV.

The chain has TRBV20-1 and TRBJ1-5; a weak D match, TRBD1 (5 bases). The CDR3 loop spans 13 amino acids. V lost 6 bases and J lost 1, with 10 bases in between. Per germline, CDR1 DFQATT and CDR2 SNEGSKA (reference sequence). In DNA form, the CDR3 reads TGCAGTGCGGGAAGACAGAGCAATCAGCCCCAGCATTTT. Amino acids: CSAGRQSNQPQHF.

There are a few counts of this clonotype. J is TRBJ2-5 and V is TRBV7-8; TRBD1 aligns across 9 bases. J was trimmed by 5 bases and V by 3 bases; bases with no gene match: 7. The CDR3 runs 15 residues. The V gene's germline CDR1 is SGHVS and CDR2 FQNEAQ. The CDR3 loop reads CASSFSGTGMETQYF. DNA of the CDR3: TGTGCCAGCAGCTTCTCCGGGACAGGGATGGAGACCCAGTACTTC.

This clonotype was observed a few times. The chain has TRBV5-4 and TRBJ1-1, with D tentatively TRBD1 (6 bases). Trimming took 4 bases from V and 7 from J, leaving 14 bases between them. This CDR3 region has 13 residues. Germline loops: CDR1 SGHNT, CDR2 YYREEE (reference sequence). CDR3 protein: CASSASLRGEAFF. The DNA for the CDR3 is TGTGCCAGCAGCGCTAGCCTCAGGGGTGAAGCTTTCTTT.

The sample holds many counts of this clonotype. This CDR3 is CASSQDDPGQGAHRQGNEQFF. CDR3 nucleotide sequence: TGCGCCAGCAGCCAAGATGACCCGGGACAGGGGGCCCACCGACAGGGCAATGAGCAGTTCTTC. The chain joins TRBV4-3 to TRBJ2-1; 12 bases match TRBD1. V lost 0 bases and J lost 6; bases outside the gene matches: 18. The CDR3 totals 21 residues. Germline values: CDR1 LGHNA, CDR2 YSLEER.

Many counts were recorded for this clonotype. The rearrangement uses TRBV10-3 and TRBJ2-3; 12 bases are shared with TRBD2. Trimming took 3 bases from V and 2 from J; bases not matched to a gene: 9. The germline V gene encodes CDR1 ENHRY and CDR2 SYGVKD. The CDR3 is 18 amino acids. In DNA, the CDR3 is TGTGCCATCAGTGAACGGTCGACTAGCGGGGGACCCACAGATACGCAGTATTTT. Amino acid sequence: CAISERSTSGGPTDTQYF.

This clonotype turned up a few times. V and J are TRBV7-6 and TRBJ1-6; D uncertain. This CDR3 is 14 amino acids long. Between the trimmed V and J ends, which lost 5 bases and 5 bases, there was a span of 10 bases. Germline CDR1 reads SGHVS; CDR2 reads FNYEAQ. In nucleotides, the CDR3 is TGTGCCAGCAGCCCTCCGGGCCATAATTCACCCCTCCACTTT. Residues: CASSPPGHNSPLHF.

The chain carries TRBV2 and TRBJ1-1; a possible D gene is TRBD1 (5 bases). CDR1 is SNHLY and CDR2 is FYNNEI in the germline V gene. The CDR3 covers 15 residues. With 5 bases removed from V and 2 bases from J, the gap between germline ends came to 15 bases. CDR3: CASSIAPRGNTEAFF. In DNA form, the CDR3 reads TGTGCCAGCAGTATTGCCCCTAGGGGTAACACTGAAGCTTTCTTT.

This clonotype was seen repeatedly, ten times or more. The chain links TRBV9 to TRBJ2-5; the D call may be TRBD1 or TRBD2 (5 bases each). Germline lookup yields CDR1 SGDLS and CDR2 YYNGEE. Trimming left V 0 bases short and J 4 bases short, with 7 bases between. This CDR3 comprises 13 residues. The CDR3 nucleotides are TGTGCCAGCAGCGTAGCTGGGGGAGAGACCCAGTACTTC. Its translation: CASSVAGGETQYF.

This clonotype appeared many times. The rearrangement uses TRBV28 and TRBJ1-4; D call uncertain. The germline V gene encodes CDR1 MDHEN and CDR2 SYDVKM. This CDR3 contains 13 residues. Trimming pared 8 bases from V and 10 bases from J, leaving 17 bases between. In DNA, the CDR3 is TGTGCCAGCGGAGACGGTGTTCGTAGAAAACTGTTTTTT. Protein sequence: CASGDGVRRKLFF.

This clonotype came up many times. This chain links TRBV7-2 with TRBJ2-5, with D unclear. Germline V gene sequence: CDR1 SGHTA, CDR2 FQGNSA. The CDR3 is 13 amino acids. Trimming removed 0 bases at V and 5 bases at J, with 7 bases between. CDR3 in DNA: TGTGCCAGCAGCTTAGCAATTTCGGAGACCCAGTACTTC. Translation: CASSLAISETQYF.

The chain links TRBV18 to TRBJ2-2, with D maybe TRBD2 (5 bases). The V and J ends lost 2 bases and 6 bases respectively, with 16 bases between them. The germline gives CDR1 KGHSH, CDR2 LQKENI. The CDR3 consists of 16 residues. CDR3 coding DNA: TGTGCCAGCTCACCATTCGAGGTCGGGGATGCCGGGGAGCTGTTTTTT. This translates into CASSPFEVGDAGELFF.

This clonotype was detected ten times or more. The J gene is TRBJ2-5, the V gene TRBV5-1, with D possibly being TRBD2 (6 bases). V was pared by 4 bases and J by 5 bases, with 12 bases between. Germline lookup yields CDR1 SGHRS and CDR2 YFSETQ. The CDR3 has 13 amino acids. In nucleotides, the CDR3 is TGCGCCAGCAGCGTGGGGGAGGTGGAGACCCAGTACTTC. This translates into CASSVGEVETQYF.

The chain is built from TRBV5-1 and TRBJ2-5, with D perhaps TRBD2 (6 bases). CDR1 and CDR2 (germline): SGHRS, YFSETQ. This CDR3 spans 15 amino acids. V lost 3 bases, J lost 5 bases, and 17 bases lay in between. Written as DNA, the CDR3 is TGCGCCAGCAGCTGGGGGGATCTCGTGGGGGAGACCCAGTACTTC. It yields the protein CASSWGDLVGETQYF.

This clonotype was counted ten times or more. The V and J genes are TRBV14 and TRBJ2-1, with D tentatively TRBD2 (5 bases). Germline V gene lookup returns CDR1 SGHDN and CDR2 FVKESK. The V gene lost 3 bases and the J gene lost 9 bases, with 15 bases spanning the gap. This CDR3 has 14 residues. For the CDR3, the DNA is TGTGCCAGCAGCCAGATAACCGGGGATCGTGAGCAGTTCTTC. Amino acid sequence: CASSQITGDREQFF.

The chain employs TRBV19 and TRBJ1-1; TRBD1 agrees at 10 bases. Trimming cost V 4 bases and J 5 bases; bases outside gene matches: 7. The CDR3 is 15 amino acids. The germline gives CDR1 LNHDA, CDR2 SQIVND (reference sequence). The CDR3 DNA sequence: TGTGCCAGTAGTAAGAGACAGGGGGCGCTTACTGAAGCTTTCTTT. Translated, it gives CASSKRQGALTEAFF.

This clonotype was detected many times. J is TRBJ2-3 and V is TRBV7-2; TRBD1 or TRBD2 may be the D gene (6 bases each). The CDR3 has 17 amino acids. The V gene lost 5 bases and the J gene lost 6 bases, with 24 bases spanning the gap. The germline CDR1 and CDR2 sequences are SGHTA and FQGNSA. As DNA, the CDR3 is TGTGCCAGCAGCGTAGAATTCGGGCCCCCGGGGGCGGATACGCAGTATTTT. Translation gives CASSVEFGPPGADTQYF.

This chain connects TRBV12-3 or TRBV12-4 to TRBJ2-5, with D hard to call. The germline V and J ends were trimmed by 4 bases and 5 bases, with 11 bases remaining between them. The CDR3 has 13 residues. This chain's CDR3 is CASSSGWAETQYF. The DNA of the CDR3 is TGTGCCAGCAGTTCGGGTTGGGCTGAGACCCAGTACTTC.

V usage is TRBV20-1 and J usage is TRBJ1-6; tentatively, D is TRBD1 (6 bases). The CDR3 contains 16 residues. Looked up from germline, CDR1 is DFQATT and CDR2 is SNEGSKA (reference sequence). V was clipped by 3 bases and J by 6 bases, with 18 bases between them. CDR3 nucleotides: TGCAGTGCTAGGGAGGGGGGGTCGTTGTTTAATTCACCCCTCCACTTT. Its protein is CSAREGGSLFNSPLHF.

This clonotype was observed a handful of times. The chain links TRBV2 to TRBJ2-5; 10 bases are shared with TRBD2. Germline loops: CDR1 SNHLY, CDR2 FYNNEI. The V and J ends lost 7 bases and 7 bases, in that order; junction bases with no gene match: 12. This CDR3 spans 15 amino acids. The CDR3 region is CASKAVAGGLVTQYF. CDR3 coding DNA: TGTGCCAGCAAGGCGGTAGCGGGGGGCCTGGTGACCCAGTACTTC.

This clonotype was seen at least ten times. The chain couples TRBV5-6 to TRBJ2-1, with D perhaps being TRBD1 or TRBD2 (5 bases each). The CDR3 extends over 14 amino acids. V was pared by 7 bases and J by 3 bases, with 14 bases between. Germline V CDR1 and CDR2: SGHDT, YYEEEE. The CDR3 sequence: CASCEGSLYNEQFF. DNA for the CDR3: TGTGCCAGCTGCGAGGGGAGTCTCTACAATGAGCAGTTCTTC.

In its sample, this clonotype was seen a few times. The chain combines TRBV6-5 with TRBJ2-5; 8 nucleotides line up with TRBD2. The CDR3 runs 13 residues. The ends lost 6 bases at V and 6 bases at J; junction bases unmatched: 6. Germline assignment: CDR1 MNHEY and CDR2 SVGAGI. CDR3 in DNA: TGTGCCAGCAGCGGGGGGGGGGTCCAGACCCAGTACTTC. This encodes CASSGGGVQTQYF.

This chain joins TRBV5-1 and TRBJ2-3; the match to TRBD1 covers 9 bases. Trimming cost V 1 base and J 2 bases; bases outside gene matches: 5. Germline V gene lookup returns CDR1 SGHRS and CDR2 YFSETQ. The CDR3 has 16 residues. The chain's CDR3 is CASSLIGTGFTDTQYF. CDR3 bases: TGCGCCAGCAGCTTGATCGGGACAGGGTTCACAGATACGCAGTATTTT.

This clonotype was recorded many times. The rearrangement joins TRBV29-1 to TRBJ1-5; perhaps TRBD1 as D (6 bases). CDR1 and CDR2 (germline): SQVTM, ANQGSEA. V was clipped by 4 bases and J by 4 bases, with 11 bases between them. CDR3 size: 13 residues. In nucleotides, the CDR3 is TGCAGCGTTGTTCAGGGGATGAATCAGCCCCAGCATTTT. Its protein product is CSVVQGMNQPQHF.

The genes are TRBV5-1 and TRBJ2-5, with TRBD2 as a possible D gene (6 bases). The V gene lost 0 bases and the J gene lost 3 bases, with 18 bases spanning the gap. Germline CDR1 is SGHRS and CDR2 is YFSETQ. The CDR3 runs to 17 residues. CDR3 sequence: CASSLGLASGPEETQYF. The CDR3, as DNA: TGCGCCAGCAGCTTGGGGCTAGCGAGCGGGCCGGAAGAGACCCAGTACTTC.

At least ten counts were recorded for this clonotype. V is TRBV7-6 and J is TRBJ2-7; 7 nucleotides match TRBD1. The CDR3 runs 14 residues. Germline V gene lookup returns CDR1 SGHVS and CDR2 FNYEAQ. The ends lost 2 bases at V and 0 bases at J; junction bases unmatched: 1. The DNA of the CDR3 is TGTGCCAGCAGCTTAAGACAGGGCTCCTACGAGCAGTACTTC. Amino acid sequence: CASSLRQGSYEQYF.

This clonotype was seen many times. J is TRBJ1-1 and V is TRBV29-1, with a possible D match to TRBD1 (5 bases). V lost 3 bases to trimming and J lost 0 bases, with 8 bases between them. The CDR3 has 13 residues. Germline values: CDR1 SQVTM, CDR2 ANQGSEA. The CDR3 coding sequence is TGCAGCGTTGACAGGGCCATGAACACTGAAGCTTTCTTT. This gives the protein CSVDRAMNTEAFF.

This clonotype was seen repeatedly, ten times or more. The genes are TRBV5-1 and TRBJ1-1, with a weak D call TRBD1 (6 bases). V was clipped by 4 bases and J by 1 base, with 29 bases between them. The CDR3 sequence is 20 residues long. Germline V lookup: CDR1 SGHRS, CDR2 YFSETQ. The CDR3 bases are TGCGCCAGCAGCGGAACAACCCCGGGACATGTCACGTCGGCGAACACTGAAGCTTTCTTT. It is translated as CASSGTTPGHVTSANTEAFF.

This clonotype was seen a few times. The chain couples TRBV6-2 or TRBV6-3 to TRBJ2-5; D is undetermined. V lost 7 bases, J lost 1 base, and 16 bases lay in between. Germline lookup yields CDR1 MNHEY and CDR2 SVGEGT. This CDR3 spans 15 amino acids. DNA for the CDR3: TGTGCCAGCACCAATCCTCGCCTACCCCAAGAGACCCAGTACTTC. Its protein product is CASTNPRLPQETQYF.

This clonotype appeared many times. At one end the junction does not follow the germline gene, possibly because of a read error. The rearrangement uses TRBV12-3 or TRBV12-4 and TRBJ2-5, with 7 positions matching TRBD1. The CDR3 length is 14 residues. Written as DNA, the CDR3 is TGTGCCAGCAGTCCTGGACAGGTCCAAGAGAGCCAGTACTTC. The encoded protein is CASSPGQVQESQYF.